These T cell receptor beta chains were read from a single sample in a study of cytomegalovirus exposure and HLA in healthy donors. The method was immunoSEQ multiplex PCR; TCRdb's version includes in-frame clones alone and lacks a portion of them. Of under 200,000 clones listed, around 77% were seen once; the top ten hold more than 2%. The source material was PBMCs. Receptors originate from a man aged 55 to 69 in good health and CMV-seronegative. Each CDR3 is given with its conserved first and last residue. The D gene is left open where the match is weak. Part of the rows lack a size; the others show once, few, many or a class for expanded clones.

V	size	J	D	DNA	CDR3
TRBV30	.	TRBJ1-2	TRBD1	TGTGCCTGGAGTGAGATAGGGGGCGAAGGCTACACCTTC	CAWSEIGGEGYTF
TRBV4-3	once	TRBJ2-7	TRBD1	TGCGCCAGCAGCCGCAACCGGGGGAGGGACAGGGTGCATTTC	CASSRNRGRDRVHF
TRBV2	.	TRBJ2-7	TRBD2	TGTGCCAGCAGTGAAGCACGAAGCGGGAGACTTTGGTACTTC	CASSEARSGRLWYF
TRBV6-1	.	TRBJ1-5	.	TGTGCCAGTAAAGGTCTCCAGGGGCATCAGCCCCAGAATTTT	CASKGLQGHQPQNF
TRBV29-1	.	TRBJ1-1	TRBD1	TGCAGCGTTGAGAGGACAGGTGAAGCTTTCTTT	CSVERTGEAFF
TRBV11-2	.	TRBJ2-5	TRBD2	TGTGCCAGCAGCTCAGCTAGCGGGGGGGACCAGTACTTC	CASSSASGGDQYF
TRBV28	few	TRBJ1-4	TRBD1	TGTGCCACCTCGGGGACAGGGGGTTTTTTAGCTAATGAAAAACTGTTTTTT	CATSGTGGFLANEKLFF
TRBV19	.	TRBJ1-5	.	TGTGCCAGTAGTATGGGAGGGTATCAGCCCCAGCATTTT	CASSMGGYQPQHF
TRBV5-1	.	TRBJ1-2	.	TGCGCCAGCAGCTTGAGAAAGGGAGAGGGCTACACCTTC	CASSLRKGEGYTF
TRBV28	.	TRBJ2-7	TRBD1	TGTGCCAGCAGTTCATTAACAGGGGGCTCCTACGAGCAGTACTTC	CASSSLTGGSYEQYF
TRBV2	.	TRBJ1-2	TRBD1	TGTGCCAGCAGGCCCGGGACAGGGGACGGGTATGGCTACACCTTC	CASRPGTGDGYGYTF
TRBV15	.	TRBJ1-3	.	TGTGCCACCAGCAGAGGCCGGGATGGAACCATATATTTT	CATSRGRDGTIYF
TRBV29-1	.	TRBJ1-2	TRBD1	TGCAGCGTTGAAGGGACGAGGGGGCAGGGTGACTATGGCTACACCTTC	CSVEGTRGQGDYGYTF
TRBV10-3	.	TRBJ2-2	.	TGTGCCATCAGTTCCAGGGTGAACACCGGGGAGCTGTTTTTT	CAISSRVNTGELFF
TRBV5-6	.	TRBJ2-1	TRBD2	TGTGCCAGCAGCTCACAAGGCCGCGGGAGGGCTGCATGCGAGCAGTTCTTC	CASSSQGRGRAACEQFF
TRBV4-1	.	TRBJ1-5	TRBD1	TGCGCCAGCAGCCTGAGACAGGGGCCTGATCAGCCCCAGAATTTT	CASSLRQGPDQPQNF
TRBV5-6	few	TRBJ1-4	TRBD1	TGTGCCAGCAGTTTGCTGGACAGGGCTAATGAAAAACTGTTTTTT	CASSLLDRANEKLFF
TRBV19	.	TRBJ1-5	.	TGTGCCAGTAGTCGGACAGTTCCGAGCAATCAGCCCCAGCATTTT	CASSRTVPSNQPQHF
TRBV5-1	.	TRBJ1-1	TRBD1	TGCGCCAGCGCAGCCCGTCGTCCTCCAGGGGGCGATTTTGAAGCTTTCTTT	CASAARRPPGGDFEAFF
TRBV7-2	.	TRBJ1-5	.	TGTGCCAGCAGCACTTATAGCAATCAGCCCCAGCATTTT	CASSTYSNQPQHF
TRBV18	few	TRBJ1-3	TRBD1	TGTGCCAGCTCAGCTGAACAGGGGATTGGAAACACCATATATTTT	CASSAEQGIGNTIYF
TRBV6-5	.	TRBJ2-4	.	TGTGCCAGCAGCCGAGGGACACCAGCCAAAAACATTCAGTACTTC	CASSRGTPAKNIQYF
TRBV5-1	.	TRBJ2-3	TRBD1	TGCGCCAGCAGCTTAGAGGGCAGGGGGCAAGCGGATACGCAGTATTTT	CASSLEGRGQADTQYF
TRBV9	.	TRBJ1-1	TRBD1	TGTGCCAGCAGCGGGACAGGGGTTACTGAAGCTTTCTTT	CASSGTGVTEAFF
TRBV29-1	few	TRBJ2-1	TRBD2	TGCAGCGTTGAGGAGACTAGCGGGAGGGTCAATGAGCAGTTCTTC	CSVEETSGRVNEQFF
TRBV7-2	.	TRBJ2-1	.	TGTGCCAGCAGCTTTAAGCGGTTCAATGAGCAGTTCTTC	CASSFKRFNEQFF
TRBV6-1	.	TRBJ1-2	TRBD1	TGTGCCAGCAGTGAGGGACAGCTCTCTAACTATGGCTACACCTTC	CASSEGQLSNYGYTF
TRBV18	.	TRBJ2-3	TRBD2	TGTGCCAGCTCACCACCCACCAGCGGGGGGCCCACTTATCGCACAGATACGCAGTATTTT	CASSPPTSGGPTYRTDTQYF
TRBV27	.	TRBJ1-2	TRBD1	TGTGCCAGCAGTTTAATCTGGACAGGGGGTGTGGGTGTGGCTAACTATGGCTACACCTTC	CASSLIWTGGVGVANYGYTF
TRBV28	few	TRBJ1-2	.	TGTGCCAGCAGTTTACAGGGCCCCAACTATGGCTACACCTTC	CASSLQGPNYGYTF
TRBV29-1	.	TRBJ2-5	TRBD2	TGCAGCGTTGAATTGGGACTAGCGGGTGTCGGGGAGACCCAGTACTTC	CSVELGLAGVGETQYF
TRBV7-9	.	TRBJ1-6	TRBD1	TGTGCCAGCAGCTTGGGACAGGAAAATTCACCCCTCCACTTT	CASSLGQENSPLHF
TRBV4-1	.	TRBJ1-4	.	TGCGCCAGCAGCCAAGGGGTAAGGGGGTCTGGGACTAATGAAAAACTGTTTTTT	CASSQGVRGSGTNEKLFF
TRBV5-1	.	TRBJ1-2	TRBD1	TGCGCCAGCAGCTGGACAGGAGCTAACTATGGCTACCCCTTC	CASSWTGANYGYPF
TRBV6-5	.	TRBJ1-2	TRBD1	TGTGCCAGCAGGGGGCTAGGGACAGGTGATGGCTACACCTTC	CASRGLGTGDGYTF
TRBV18	once	TRBJ1-5	TRBD1	TGTGCCAGCTCACTGGGGACAGCCGATAGCAATCAGCCCCAGCATTTT	CASSLGTADSNQPQHF
TRBV5-4	.	TRBJ2-1	.	TGTGCCAGCAGCTTGACTTCTAGCGCTTACAATGAGCAGTTCTTC	CASSLTSSAYNEQFF
TRBV27	.	TRBJ2-3	.	TGTGCCAGCAGCCCCGGGAGAGCAACAGATACGCAGTATTTT	CASSPGRATDTQYF
TRBV27	.	TRBJ2-2	.	TGTGCCAGCAGTCCGCGTCGTCCGGGGGAGCTGTTTTTT	CASSPRRPGELFF
TRBV10-2	few	TRBJ2-7	.	TGCGCCAGCAGTGAGTTGCCCGGGGGAAGCTCCTACGAGCAGTACTTC	CASSELPGGSSYEQYF
TRBV5-5	few	TRBJ2-2	.	TGTGCCACCGCGGGGGCTCCGAACACCGGGGAGCTGTTTTTT	CATAGAPNTGELFF
TRBV30	.	TRBJ2-3	TRBD2	TGTGCCTGGAGTGTAGGGCTAGCGGTCACAGATACGCAGTATTTT	CAWSVGLAVTDTQYF
TRBV5-4	.	TRBJ2-1	TRBD1	TGTGCCAGCAGCTTGGACAGGGGCATCTACAATGAGCAGTTCTTC	CASSLDRGIYNEQFF
TRBV6-1	.	TRBJ2-3	.	TGTGCCAGCGCTGGAGGCACAGATACGCAGTATTTT	CASAGGTDTQYF
TRBV28	few	TRBJ1-3	.	TGTGCCAGCAGACCCGACAGGACGGGCGGAAACACCATATATTTT	CASRPDRTGGNTIYF
TRBV28	.	TRBJ2-2	.	TGTGCCAGCAGTCCCCGACAGGACTTGAACACCGGGGAGCTGTTTTTT	CASSPRQDLNTGELFF
TRBV7-2	.	TRBJ1-3	.	TGTGCCAGCAGCCTAATGACTGGAAACACCATATATTTT	CASSLMTGNTIYF
TRBV7-8	few	TRBJ1-1	.	TGTGCCAGCAGCCAAACGAATACAGGGAATGAAGCTTTCTTT	CASSQTNTGNEAFF
TRBV5-3	.	TRBJ1-5	TRBD1	TGTGCCAGAAGGGGACAGCCCTATAGCAATCAGCCCCAGCATTTT	CARRGQPYSNQPQHF
TRBV6-5	.	TRBJ1-2	.	TGTGCCAGCAGTTACACAGAGGGTAACTATGGCTACACCTTC	CASSYTEGNYGYTF
TRBV9	few	TRBJ1-4	TRBD1	TGTGCCAGCAGCATGACAGGGGGCGTTGAAAAACTGTTTTTT	CASSMTGGVEKLFF
TRBV7-2	few	TRBJ2-7	TRBD2	TGTGCCAGCCTTCGGACTAGCGGGAGCTACGAGCAGTACTTC	CASLRTSGSYEQYF
TRBV4-2	.	TRBJ1-5	.	TGTGCCAGCAGCCAAGTCGATCAGCCCCAGCATTTT	CASSQVDQPQHF
TRBV30	.	TRBJ2-6	.	TGTGCCTGGAGTGCACCCACTTCCACTATATTCCTGACTTTC	CAWSAPTSTIFLTF
TRBV7-9	.	TRBJ2-7	TRBD1	TGTGCCAGCAGCTTAGATGGGACAGGGGTACACGAGCAGTACTTC	CASSLDGTGVHEQYF
TRBV27	once	TRBJ2-7	.	TGTGCCAGCAGTCTTGACAGTACTACCTACGAGCAGTACTTC	CASSLDSTTYEQYF
TRBV14	.	TRBJ2-3	TRBD2	TGTGCCAGCAGCCTTAGCGGGGGGACGAGCGGCACAGATACGCAGTATTTT	CASSLSGGTSGTDTQYF
TRBV28	.	TRBJ2-2	TRBD2	TGTGCCAGCAGAACGGGACTAGCGTTCAAGGAGCTGTTTTTT	CASRTGLAFKELFF
TRBV2	.	TRBJ1-4	TRBD1	TGTGCCAGCAGCGACGACAGGGGCGGGGAAAAACTGTTTTTT	CASSDDRGGEKLFF